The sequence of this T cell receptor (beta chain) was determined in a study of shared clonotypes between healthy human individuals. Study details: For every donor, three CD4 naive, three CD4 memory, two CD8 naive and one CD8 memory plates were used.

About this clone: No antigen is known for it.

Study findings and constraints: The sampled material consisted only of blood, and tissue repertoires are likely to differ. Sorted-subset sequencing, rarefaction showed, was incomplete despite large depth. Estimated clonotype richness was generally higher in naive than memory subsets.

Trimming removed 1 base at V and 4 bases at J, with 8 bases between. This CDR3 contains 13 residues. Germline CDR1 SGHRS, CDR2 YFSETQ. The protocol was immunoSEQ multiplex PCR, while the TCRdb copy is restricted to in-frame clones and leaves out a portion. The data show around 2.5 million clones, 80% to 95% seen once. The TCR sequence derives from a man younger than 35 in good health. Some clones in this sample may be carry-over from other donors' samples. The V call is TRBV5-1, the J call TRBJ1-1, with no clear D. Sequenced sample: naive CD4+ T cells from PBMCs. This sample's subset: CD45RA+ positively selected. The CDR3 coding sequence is TGCGCCAGCAGCTTGAAGACACGCACTGAAGCTTTCTTT. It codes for CASSLKTRTEAFF.